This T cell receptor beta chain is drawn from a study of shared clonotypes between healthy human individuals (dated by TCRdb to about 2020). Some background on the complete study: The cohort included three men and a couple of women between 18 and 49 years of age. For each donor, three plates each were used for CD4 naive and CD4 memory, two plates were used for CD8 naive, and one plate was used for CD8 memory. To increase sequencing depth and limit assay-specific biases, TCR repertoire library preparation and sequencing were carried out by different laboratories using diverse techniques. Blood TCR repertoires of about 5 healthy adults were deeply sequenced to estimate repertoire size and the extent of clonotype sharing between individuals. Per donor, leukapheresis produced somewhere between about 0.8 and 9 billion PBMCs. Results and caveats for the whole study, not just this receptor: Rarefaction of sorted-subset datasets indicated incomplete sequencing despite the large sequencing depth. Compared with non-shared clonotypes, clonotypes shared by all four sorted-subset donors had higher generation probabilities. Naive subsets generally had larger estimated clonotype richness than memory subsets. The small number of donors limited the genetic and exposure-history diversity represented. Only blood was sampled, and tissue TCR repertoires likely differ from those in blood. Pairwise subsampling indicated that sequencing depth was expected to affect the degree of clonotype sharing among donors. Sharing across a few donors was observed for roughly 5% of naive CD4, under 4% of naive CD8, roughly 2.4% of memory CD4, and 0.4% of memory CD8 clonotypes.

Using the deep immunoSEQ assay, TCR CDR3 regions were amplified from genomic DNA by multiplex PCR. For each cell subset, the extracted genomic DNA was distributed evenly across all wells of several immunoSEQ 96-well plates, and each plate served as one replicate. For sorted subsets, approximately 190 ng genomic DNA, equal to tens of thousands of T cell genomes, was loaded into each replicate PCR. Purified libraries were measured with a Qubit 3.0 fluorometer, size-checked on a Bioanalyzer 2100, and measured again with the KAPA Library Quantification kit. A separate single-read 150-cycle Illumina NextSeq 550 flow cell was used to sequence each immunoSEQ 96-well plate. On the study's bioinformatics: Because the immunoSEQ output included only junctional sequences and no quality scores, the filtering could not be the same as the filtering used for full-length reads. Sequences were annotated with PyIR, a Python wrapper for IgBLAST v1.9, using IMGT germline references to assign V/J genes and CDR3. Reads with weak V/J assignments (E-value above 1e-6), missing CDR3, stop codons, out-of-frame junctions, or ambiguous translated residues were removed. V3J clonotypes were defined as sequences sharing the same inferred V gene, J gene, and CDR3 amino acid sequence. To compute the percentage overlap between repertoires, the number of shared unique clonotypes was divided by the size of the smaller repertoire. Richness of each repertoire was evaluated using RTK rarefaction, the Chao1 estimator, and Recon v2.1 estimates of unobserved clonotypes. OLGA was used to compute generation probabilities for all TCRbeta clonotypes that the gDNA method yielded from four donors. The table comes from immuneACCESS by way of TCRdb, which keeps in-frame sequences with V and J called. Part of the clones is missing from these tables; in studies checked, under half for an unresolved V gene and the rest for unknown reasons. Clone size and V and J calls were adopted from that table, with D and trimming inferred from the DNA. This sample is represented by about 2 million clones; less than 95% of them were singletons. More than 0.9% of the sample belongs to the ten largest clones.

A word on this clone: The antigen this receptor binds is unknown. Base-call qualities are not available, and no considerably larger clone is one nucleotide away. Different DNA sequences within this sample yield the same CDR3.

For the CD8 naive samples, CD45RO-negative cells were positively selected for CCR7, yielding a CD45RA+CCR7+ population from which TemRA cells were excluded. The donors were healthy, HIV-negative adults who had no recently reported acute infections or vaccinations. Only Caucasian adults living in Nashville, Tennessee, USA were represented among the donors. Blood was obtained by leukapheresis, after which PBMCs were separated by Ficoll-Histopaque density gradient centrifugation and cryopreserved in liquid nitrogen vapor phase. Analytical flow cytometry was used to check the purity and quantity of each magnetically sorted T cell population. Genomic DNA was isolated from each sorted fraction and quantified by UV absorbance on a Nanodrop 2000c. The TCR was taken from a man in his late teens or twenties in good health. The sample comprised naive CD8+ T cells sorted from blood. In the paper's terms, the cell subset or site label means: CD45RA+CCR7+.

CDR3 reads: CASSLAGGEQYF. The bases are TGTGCCAGCAGCTTAGCAGGGGGCGAGCAGTACTTC. The V and J segments used are TRBV7-6 and TRBJ2-7, and perhaps TRBD1 as D gene, on 6 matching bases. Trimming takes 0 bases from V and 6 bases from J, and the germline ends sit 6 bases apart. Its CDR3 holds 12 amino acids, cysteine through phenylalanine. The kept DNA is CDR3 alone, 36 bases in frame from the first base. CDR1 and CDR2, looked up from the germline V gene, are SGHVS and FNYEAQ.